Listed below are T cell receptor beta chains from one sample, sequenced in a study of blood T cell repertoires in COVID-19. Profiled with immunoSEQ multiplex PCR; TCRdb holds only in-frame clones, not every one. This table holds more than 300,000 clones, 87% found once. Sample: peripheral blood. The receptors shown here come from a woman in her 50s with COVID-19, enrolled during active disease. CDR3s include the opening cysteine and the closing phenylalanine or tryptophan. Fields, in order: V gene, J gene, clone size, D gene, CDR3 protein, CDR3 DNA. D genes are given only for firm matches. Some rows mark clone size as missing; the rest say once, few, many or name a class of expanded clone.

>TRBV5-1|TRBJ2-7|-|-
CASSPRQAFYEQYF
TGCGCCAGCAGCCCCCGACAAGCCTTCTACGAGCAGTACTTC
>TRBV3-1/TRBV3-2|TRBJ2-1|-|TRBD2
CASSHHTPSGSNEQFF
TGTGCCAGCAGCCACCACACACCTAGCGGGAGCAATGAGCAGTTCTTC
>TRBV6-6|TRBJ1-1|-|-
CASSYSRGNTEAFF
TGTGCCAGCAGTTACTCAAGGGGGAACACTGAAGCTTTCTTT
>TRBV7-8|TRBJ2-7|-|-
CASSLVGGSSYEQYF
TGTGCCAGCAGCTTAGTCGGGGGAAGCTCCTACGAGCAGTACTTC
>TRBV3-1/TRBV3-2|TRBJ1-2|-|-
CASSGNTNYGYTF
TGTGCCAGTTCAGGGAATACTAACTATGGCTACACCTTC
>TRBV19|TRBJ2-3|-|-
CASSIDWGDGTDTQYF
TGTGCCAGTAGTATTGATTGGGGGGATGGCACAGATACGCAGTATTTT
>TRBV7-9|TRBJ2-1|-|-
CASSRRDNEQFF
TGTGCCAGCAGTCGGCGGGACAATGAGCAGTTCTTC
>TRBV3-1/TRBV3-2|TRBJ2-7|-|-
CASSQDPTARSYEQYF
TGTGCCAGCAGCCAAGATCCCACAGCAAGGTCCTACGAGCAGTACTTC
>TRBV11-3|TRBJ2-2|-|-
CASSLLASTGELFF
TGTGCCAGCAGCTTGCTAGCGAGCACCGGGGAGCTGTTTTTT
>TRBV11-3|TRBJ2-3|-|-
CASSLGVSAGTDTQYF
TGTGCCAGCAGCTTAGGTGTAAGCGCGGGCACAGATACGCAGTATTTT
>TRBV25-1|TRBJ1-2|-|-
CASSPRRGAGYTF
TGTGCCAGCAGTCCCAGGAGGGGAGCTGGCTACACCTTC
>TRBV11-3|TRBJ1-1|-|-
CASSPQNTEAFF
TGTGCCAGCAGCCCACAGAACACTGAAGCTTTCTTT
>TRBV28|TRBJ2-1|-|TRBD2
CASYLAGVGYNEQFF
TGTGCCAGCTACTTAGCGGGAGTAGGTTACAATGAGCAGTTCTTC
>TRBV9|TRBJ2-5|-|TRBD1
CASSSGGEETQYF
TGTGCCAGCAGTTCAGGGGGCGAGGAGACCCAGTACTTC
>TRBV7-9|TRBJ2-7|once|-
CASSLAAGREQYF
TGTGCCAGCAGCTTAGCCGCAGGTCGAGAGCAGTACTTC
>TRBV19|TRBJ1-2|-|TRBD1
CASSIAGGGIYGYTF
TGTGCCAGTAGTATAGCAGGGGGCGGAATTTATGGCTACACCTTC
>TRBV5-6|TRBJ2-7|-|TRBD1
CASSWSGTVAYF
TGTGCCAGCAGCTGGTCCGGGACAGTGGCGTACTTC
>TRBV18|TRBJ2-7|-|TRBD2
CASSPIVIAGERVSEQYF
TGTGCCAGCTCACCAATTGTTATAGCGGGAGAACGGGTGAGCGAGCAGTACTTC
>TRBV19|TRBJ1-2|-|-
CASSIDRIYGYTF
TGTGCCAGTAGTATAGACAGGATCTATGGCTACACCTTC
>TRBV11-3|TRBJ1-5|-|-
CASSLDGGHNQPQHF
TGTGCCAGCAGCTTAGATGGCGGCCACAATCAGCCCCAGCATTTT
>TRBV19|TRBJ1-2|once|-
CASKSGRAEYGYTF
TGTGCCAGTAAGTCCGGTCGCGCGGAGTATGGCTACACCTTC
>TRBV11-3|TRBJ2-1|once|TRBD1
CASRRQGSYNEQFF
TGTGCCAGCAGGAGACAGGGATCCTACAATGAGCAGTTCTTC
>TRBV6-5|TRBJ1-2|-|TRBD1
CASSRGTGTYGYTF
TGTGCCAGCAGTCGCGGGACAGGGACGTATGGCTACACCTTC
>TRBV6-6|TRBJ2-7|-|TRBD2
CASTRPGTSGGYEQYF
TGTGCCAGCACCCGCCCGGGAACTAGCGGAGGGTACGAGCAGTACTTC
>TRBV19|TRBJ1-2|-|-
CASRLTGRGGYTF
TGTGCCAGTAGGCTTACAGGGCGAGGTGGCTACACCTTC
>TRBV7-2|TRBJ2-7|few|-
CASSLDSTSEQYF
TGTGCCAGCAGCTTAGATAGTACCTCCGAGCAGTACTTC
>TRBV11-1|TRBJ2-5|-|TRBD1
CASSPDRGETQYF
TGTGCCAGCAGCCCAGACAGGGGGGAGACCCAGTACTTC
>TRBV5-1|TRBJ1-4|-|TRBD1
CASSWAGQGDEKLFF
TGCGCCAGCAGCTGGGCGGGACAGGGTGATGAAAAACTGTTTTTT
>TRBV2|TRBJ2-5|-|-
CASSAYRETQYF
TGTGCCAGCAGTGCATATAGAGAGACCCAGTACTTC
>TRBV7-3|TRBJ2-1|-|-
CASSSLARTDEQFF
TGTGCCAGCAGCTCGTTGGCCCGGACAGACGAGCAGTTCTTC
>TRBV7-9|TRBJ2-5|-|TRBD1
CASRPWTGTQETQYF
TGTGCCAGCAGACCCTGGACAGGGACCCAAGAGACCCAGTACTTC
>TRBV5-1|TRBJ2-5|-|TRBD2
CASSLVPSGRGQETQYF
TGCGCCAGCAGCTTGGTTCCTAGCGGGAGGGGTCAAGAGACCCAGTACTTC
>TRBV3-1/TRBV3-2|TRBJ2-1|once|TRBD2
CASSHLAGAGNEQFF
TGTGCCAGCAGCCATTTAGCGGGAGCCGGAAATGAGCAGTTCTTC
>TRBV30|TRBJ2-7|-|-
CAWSVLAWEQYF
TGTGCCTGGAGTGTACTCGCGTGGGAGCAGTACTTC
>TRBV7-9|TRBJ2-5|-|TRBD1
CASSPTGKETQYF
TGTGCCAGCAGCCCGACAGGGAAAGAGACCCAGTACTTC
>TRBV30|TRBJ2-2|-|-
CAWSALTGLLVPNTGELFF
TGTGCCTGGAGTGCACTGACGGGACTCCTCGTCCCGAACACCGGGGAGCTGTTTTTT
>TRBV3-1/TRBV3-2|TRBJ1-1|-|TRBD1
CASSQTGAGNTEAFF
TGTGCCAGCAGCCAAACAGGGGCAGGGAACACTGAAGCTTTCTTT
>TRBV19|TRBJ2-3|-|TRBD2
CASKTSGTTSDTQYF
TGTGCCAGTAAGACTAGCGGGACTACCTCGGATACGCAGTATTTT
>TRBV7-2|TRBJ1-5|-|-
CASSLGGGAGQPQHF
TGTGCCAGCAGCTTAGGCGGGGGGGCGGGTCAGCCCCAGCATTTT